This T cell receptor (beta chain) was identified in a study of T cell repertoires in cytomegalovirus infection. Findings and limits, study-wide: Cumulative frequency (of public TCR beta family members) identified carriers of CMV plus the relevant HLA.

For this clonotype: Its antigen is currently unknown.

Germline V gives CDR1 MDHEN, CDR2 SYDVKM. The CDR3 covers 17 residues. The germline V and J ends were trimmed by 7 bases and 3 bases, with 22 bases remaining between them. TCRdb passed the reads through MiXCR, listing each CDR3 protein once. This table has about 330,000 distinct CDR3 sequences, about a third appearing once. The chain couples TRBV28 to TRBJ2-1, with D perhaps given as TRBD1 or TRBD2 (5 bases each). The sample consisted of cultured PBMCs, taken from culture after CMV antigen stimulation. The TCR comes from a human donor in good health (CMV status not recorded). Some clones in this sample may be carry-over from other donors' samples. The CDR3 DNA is TGTGCCAGCACCCAAAGTATCAGGGTGGGACGCTACAATGAGCAGTTCTTC. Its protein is CASTQSIRVGRYNEQFF.